The text below deals with one T cell receptor beta chain. V lost 5 bases and J 7 bases, leaving 17 bases between the germline ends. The germline gives CDR1 LGHDT, CDR2 YNNKEL (reference sequence). The CDR3 sequence is 15 residues long. The sample is drawn from a study of T cell responses to AZD1222 COVID-19 vaccine. Profiled with immunoSEQ multiplex PCR; TCRdb holds only in-frame clones, not every one. In the table there are under 70,000 clones, about 74% of which are singletons. The receptor was derived from an adult in good health. The sample was peripheral blood, taken on day 0 of AZD1222 vaccination. This chain connects TRBV3-1 (or the pseudogene TRBV3-2) to TRBJ2-2; D is perhaps TRBD2 (7 bases). CDR3 in amino acids: CASSSRGAGFGELFF. CDR3 sequence (DNA): TGTGCCAGCAGCTCCCGGGGGGCGGGGTTCGGGGAGCTGTTTTTT.